Shown below are 9 T cell receptor beta chains from a single sample sequenced in a study of blood T cells in healthy people across ages. Sample-barcoded 5' priming and a J-beta primer mix drove a second PCR of about 6 to 12 cycles. TCRdb recomputed calls from the 5' RACE reads with MiXCR, one row per CDR3 protein. The data contain approximately 490,000 distinct CDR3 sequences, around 24% of them singletons. These sequences were also reported in another study, on T cells of mothers and their children.

The source material was blood. These receptor sequences come from a boy younger than 18 in good health.

The V call is TRBV20-1, the J call TRBJ2-5, with 9 bases aligning to TRBD2. TRBJ2-1 matches the DNA end more closely, so the J call is doubtful. The CDR3 extends over 14 amino acids. Germline V CDR1 and CDR2: DFQATT, SNEGSKA (reference sequence). For the CDR3, the DNA is TGCAGTGGGGGCGGGAGGGCCACGTACAATGAGCAGTTCTTC. As protein: CSGGGRATYNEQFF.

This clonotype was picked up a small number of times. This chain uses TRBV6-2 or TRBV6-3 with TRBJ1-5; D remains unclear. The CDR3 contains 15 residues. Trimming removed 6 bases from V and 0 bases from J, with 12 bases in between. Germline assignment: CDR1 MNHEY and CDR2 SVGEGT. The CDR3 nucleotides are TGTGCCAGCAGCCGACGGAACTATAGCAATCAGCCCCAGCATTTT. The encoded protein is CASSRRNYSNQPQHF.

In this sample, this clonotype turned up once. V is TRBV10-3 and J is TRBJ2-3; 8 bases are shared with TRBD2. The ends lost 7 bases at V and 3 bases at J; junction bases unmatched: 3. This CDR3 is 13 amino acids long. Germline CDR1 reads ENHRY; CDR2 reads SYGVKD. CDR3 DNA: TGTGCCATCAAGGCGGGAGGTACAGATACGCAGTATTTT. Its translation: CAIKAGGTDTQYF.

J is TRBJ2-7 and V is TRBV20-1; the D is unclear. CDR1 is DFQATT, CDR2 SNEGSKA, per germline (reference sequence). This CDR3 comprises 12 residues. V was pared by 3 bases and J by 3 bases, with 9 bases between. The CDR3 sequence is CSASEQFYEQYF. The DNA for the CDR3 is TGCAGTGCTAGCGAACAGTTCTACGAGCAGTACTTC.

This clonotype was detected only a few times. V usage is TRBV4-1 and J usage is TRBJ2-5, with D uncertain. This CDR3 is 15 amino acids long. The germline gives CDR1 MGHRA, CDR2 YSYEKL. The V gene lost 0 bases and the J gene lost 4 bases, with 12 bases spanning the gap. CDR3 in DNA: TGCGCCAGCAGCCAAGATCTGGGTAGAGCAGAGACCCAGTACTTC. The encoded protein is CASSQDLGRAETQYF.

The chain links TRBV28 to TRBJ2-4; tentatively, D is TRBD1 or TRBD2 (7 bases each). The CDR3 is made up of 13 amino acids. Trimming cost V 7 bases and J 8 bases, with 15 bases left between them. Looked up from germline, CDR1 is MDHEN and CDR2 is SYDVKM. CDR3 in amino acids: CASNPTGRDIQYF. DNA for the CDR3: TGTGCCAGCAACCCGACAGGGAGGGACATTCAGTACTTC.

This clonotype was picked up a small number of times. The chain recombines TRBV6-2 or TRBV6-3 with TRBJ2-2; maybe TRBD1 (6 bases). V lost 4 bases, J lost 4 bases, and 10 bases lay in between. From germline, CDR1 is MNHEY and CDR2 SVGEGT. The CDR3 length is 14 residues. CDR3 region: CASSSGTPTGELFF. The CDR3 nucleotides read TGTGCCAGCAGTTCCGGGACACCCACCGGGGAGCTGTTTTTT.

The V and J genes are TRBV28 and TRBJ2-7; D may be TRBD1 (6 bases). Germline V gene data show CDR1 as MDHEN and CDR2 as SYDVKM. The CDR3 spans 15 residues. V lost 3 bases, J lost 5 bases, and 17 bases lay in between. The CDR3 here is CASSLVSGVPNEQYF. The CDR3 nucleotides are TGTGCCAGCAGTTTGGTTTCAGGGGTTCCCAACGAGCAGTACTTC.

The chain recombines TRBV4-1 with TRBJ1-1; no definite D call. Trimming removed 1 base at V and 6 bases at J, with 9 bases between. The germline V gene encodes CDR1 MGHRA and CDR2 YSYEKL. The CDR3 runs to 13 residues. The CDR3 reads CASSQVSGPEAFF. CDR3 sequence (DNA): TGCGCCAGCAGCCAAGTATCTGGGCCTGAAGCTTTCTTT.